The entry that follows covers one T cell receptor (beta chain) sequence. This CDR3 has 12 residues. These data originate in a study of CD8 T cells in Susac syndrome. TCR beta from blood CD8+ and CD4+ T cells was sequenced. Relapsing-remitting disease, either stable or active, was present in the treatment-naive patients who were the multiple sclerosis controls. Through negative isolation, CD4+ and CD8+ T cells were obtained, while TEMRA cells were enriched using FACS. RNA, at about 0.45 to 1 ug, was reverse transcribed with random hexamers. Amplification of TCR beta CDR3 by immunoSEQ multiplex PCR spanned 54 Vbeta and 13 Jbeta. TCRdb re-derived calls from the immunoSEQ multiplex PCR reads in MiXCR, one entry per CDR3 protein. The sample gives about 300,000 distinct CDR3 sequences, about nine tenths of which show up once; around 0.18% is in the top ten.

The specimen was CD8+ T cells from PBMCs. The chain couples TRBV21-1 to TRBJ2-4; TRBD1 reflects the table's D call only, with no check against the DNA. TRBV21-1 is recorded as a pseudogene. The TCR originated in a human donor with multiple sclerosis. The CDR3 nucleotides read TGTGCCAGCAGCAAAGTTGATGCCCCTTGGTACTTC. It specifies CASSKVDAPWYF.